Listed here are 2 T cell receptor beta chains from one sample, sequenced in a study of T cell repertoires in cytomegalovirus infection. TCRdb independently ran MiXCR on the reads; one entry per CDR3 protein. The table records fewer than 550,000 distinct CDR3 sequences, about 15% of them present only once. Sample: CD8+ T cells from PBMCs. All receptors come from a human donor in good health (CMV status not recorded). Some clones in this sample may be carry-over from other donors' samples.

This clonotype appeared many times. This chain uses TRBV27 with TRBJ1-1, with a tentative D call TRBD1 (5 bases). The ends were cut back, 4 bases at V and 13 bases at J, with 13 bases in the middle. This CDR3 region has 11 residues. CDR1 MNHEY and CDR2 SMNVEV come from the germline V gene (reference sequence). DNA for the CDR3: TGTGCCAGCAGTTGGGGTGGGACGGTTTTCTTT. Protein: CASSWGGTVFF.

Ten or more counts support this clonotype. V usage is TRBV4-1 and J usage is TRBJ1-5; D gene unclear. The CDR3 totals 13 residues. Trimming cost V 1 base and J 4 bases, with 5 bases left between them. Germline CDR1 is MGHRA and CDR2 is YSYEKL. The DNA for the CDR3 is TGCGCCAGCAGCCAAGCGGCTAATCAGCCCCAGCATTTT. Protein: CASSQAANQPQHF.